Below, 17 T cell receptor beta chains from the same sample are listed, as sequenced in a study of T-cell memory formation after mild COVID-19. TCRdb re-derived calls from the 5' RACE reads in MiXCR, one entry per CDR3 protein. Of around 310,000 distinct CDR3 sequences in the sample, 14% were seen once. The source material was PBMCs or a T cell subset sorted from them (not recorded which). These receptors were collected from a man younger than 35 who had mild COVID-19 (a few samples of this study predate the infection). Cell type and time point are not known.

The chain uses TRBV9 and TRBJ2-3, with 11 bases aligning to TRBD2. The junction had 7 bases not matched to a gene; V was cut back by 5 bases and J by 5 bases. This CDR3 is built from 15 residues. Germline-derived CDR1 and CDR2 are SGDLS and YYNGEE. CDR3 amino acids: CASSVLAGAGDTQYF. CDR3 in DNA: TGTGCCAGCAGTGTACTAGCGGGGGCGGGAGATACGCAGTATTTT.

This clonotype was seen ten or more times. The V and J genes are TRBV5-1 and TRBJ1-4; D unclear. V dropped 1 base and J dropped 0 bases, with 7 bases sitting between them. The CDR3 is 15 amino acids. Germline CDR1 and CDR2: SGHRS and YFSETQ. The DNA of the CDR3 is TGCGCCAGCAGCTTGAGAGCTGCAACTAATGAAAAACTGTTTTTT. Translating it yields CASSLRAATNEKLFF.

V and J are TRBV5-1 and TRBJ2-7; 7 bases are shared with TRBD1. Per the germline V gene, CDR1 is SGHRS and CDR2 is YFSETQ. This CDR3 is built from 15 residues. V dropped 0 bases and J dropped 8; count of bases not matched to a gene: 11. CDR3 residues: CASSLADLDRDKQYV. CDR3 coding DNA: TGCGCCAGCAGCTTGGCCGACCTCGACAGGGATAAGCAGTACGTC.

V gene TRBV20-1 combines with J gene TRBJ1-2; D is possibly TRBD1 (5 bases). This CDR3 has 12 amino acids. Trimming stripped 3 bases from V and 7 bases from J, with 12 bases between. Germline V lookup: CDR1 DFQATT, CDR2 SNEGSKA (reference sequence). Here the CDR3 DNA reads TGCAGTGCTAGTATAGGGGTTGGTGGCTACACCTTC. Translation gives CSASIGVGGYTF.

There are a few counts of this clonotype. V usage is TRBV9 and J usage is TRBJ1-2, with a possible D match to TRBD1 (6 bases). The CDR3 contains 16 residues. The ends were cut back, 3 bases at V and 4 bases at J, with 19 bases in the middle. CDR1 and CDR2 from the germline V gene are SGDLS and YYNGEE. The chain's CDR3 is CASSAQTGVSLYGYTF. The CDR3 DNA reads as TGTGCCAGCAGCGCCCAGACAGGAGTTAGCCTCTATGGCTACACCTTC. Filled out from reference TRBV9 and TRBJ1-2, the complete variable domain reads DSGVTQTPKHLITATGQRVTLRCSPRSGDLSVYWYQQSLDQGLQFLIQYYNGEERAKGNILERFSAQQFPDLHSELNLSSLELGDSALYFCASSAQTGVSLYGYTFGSGTRLTVV.

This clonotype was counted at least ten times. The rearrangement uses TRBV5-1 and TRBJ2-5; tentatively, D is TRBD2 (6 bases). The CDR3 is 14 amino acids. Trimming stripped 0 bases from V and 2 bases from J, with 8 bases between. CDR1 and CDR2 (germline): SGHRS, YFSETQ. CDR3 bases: TGCGCCAGCAGCTTGGCCGGGAGTCAAGAGACCCAGTACTTC. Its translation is CASSLAGSQETQYF. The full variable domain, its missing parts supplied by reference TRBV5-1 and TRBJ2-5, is KAGVTQTPRYLIKTRGQQVTLSCSPISGHRSVSWYQQTPGQGLQFLFEYFSETQRNKGNFPGRFSGRQFSNSRSEMNVSTLELGDSALYLCASSLAGSQETQYFGPGTRLLVL.

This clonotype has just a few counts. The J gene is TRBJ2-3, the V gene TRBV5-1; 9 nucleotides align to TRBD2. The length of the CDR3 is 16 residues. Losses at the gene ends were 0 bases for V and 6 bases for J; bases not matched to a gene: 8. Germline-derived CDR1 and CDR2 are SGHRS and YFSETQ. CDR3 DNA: TGCGCCAGCAGCTTGGCCCCGCGGGGGGGCAGGGATACGCAGTATTTT. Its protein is CASSLAPRGGRDTQYF.

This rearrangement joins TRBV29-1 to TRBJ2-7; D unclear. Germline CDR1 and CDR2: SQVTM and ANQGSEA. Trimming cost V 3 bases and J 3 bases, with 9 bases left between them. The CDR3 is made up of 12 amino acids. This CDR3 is CSVEIPNYEQYF. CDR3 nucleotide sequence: TGCAGCGTTGAGATCCCTAACTACGAGCAGTACTTC.

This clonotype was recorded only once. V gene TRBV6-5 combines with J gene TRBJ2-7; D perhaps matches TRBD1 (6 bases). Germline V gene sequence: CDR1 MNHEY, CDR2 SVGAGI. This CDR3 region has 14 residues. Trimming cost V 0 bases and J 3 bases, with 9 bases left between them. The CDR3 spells CASSYSGRGYEQYF. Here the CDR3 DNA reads TGTGCCAGCAGTTACTCAGGCAGGGGCTACGAGCAGTACTTC.

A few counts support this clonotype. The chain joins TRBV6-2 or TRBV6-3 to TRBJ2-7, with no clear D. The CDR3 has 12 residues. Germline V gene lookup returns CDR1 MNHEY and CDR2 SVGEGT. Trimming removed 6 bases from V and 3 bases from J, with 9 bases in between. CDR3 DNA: TGTGCCAGCAGCCCGCCCCACTACGAGCAGTACGTC. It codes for CASSPPHYEQYV.

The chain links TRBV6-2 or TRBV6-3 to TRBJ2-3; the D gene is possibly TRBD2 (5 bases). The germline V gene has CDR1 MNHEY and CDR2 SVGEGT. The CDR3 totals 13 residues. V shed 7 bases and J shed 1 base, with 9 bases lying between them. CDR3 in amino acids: CASNFGGTDTQYF. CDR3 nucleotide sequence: TGTGCCAGCAATTTCGGGGGCACAGATACGCAGTATTTT.

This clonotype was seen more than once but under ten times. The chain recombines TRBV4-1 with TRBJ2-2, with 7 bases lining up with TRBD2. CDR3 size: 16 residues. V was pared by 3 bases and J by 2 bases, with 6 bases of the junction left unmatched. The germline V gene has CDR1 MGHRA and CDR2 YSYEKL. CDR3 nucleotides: TGCGCCAGCAGCCACTTTGCGGGGGTTAACACCGGGGAGCTGTTTTTT. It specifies CASSHFAGVNTGELFF.

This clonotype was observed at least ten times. This chain's CDR3 is CASSSRNSPLHF. CDR3 DNA: TGTGCCAGCAGCTCAAGAAATTCACCCCTCCACTTT. The rearrangement links TRBV7-2 to TRBJ1-6; D gene uncertain. The germline V gene encodes CDR1 SGHTA and CDR2 FQGNSA. The V and J ends lost 4 bases and 7 bases respectively, with 5 bases between them. This CDR3 has 12 residues. Variable domain in full (rest from reference TRBV7-2 and TRBJ1-6): GAGVSQSPSNKVTEKGKDVELRCDPISGHTALYWYRQSLGQGLEFLIYFQGNSAPDKSGLPSDRFSAERTGGSVSTLTIQRTQQEDSAVYLCASSSRNSPLHFGNGTRLTVT.

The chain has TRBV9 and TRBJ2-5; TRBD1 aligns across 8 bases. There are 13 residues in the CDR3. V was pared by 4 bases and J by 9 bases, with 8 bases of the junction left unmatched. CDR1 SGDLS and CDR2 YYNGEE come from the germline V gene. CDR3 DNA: TGTGCCAGCAGCACCGGGACAGGATTAGCCCAGTACTTC. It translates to CASSTGTGLAQYF.

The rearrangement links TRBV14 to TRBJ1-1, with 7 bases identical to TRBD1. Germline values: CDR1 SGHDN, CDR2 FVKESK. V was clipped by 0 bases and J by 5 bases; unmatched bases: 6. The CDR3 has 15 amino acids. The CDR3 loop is CASSQDLGGETEAFF. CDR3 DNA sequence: TGTGCCAGCAGCCAAGATCTAGGGGGCGAGACTGAAGCTTTCTTT.

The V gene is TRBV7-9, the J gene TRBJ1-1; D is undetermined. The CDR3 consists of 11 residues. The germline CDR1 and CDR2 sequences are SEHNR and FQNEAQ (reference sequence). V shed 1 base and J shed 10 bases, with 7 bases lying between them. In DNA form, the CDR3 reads TGTGCCAGCAGCTTAGGAGGAGGAGCTTTCTTT. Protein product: CASSLGGGAFF.

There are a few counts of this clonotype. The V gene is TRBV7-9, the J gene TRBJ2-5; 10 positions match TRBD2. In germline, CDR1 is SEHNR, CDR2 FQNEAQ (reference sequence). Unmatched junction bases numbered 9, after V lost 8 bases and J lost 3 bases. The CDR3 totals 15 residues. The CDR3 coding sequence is TGTGCCAGCGCACCTTGGCTAGCGGGGGAAGAGACCCAGTACTTC. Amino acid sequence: CASAPWLAGEETQYF. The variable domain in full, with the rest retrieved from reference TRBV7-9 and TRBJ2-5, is DTGVSQNPRHKITKRGQNVTFRCDPISEHNRLYWYRQTLGQGPEFLTYFQNEAQLEKSRLLSDRFSAERPKGSFSTLEIQRTEQGDSAMYLCASAPWLAGEETQYFGPGTRLLVL.